The clone carrying this T cell receptor (beta chain) is a singleton in its sample. Its specificity is not known. From mRNA, alpha and beta CDR3 regions were amplified using semiquantitative ARM-PCR. ARM-PCR used tagged nested gene-specific primers, then communal superprimers for exponential amplification. TCRdb re-called the multiplex PCR reads through MiXCR, storing one row per CDR3 protein. The repertoire holds approximately 7,300 distinct CDR3 sequences, with 55% to 75% as singletons. Anti-CD45RA microbeads isolated naive and transitional T cells from pooled CD4+ and CD8+ cells. T cell subsets were isolated with magnetic beads coated with subset-specific monoclonal antibodies. These data originate in a study of relationships among human T cell subsets. Study-wide results and caveats: Bead sorting may have left some CD4+CD8+ double-positive cells.

In germline, CDR1 is KGHSH, CDR2 LQKENI. V lost 6 bases to trimming and J lost 4 bases, with 19 bases between them. There are 16 residues in the CDR3. V usage is TRBV18 and J usage is TRBJ2-1; D tentatively reads TRBD1 or TRBD2 (5 bases each). The specimen sequenced was naive and transitional (CD45RA+) T cells sorted from blood. The origin of this receptor is a middle-aged man in good health. The CDR3 reads CASSPARDGVYNEQFF. In DNA form, the CDR3 reads TGTGCCAGCTCTCCAGCCCGGGACGGAGTATACAATGAGCAGTTCTTC.